This T cell receptor beta chain is drawn from a study of T cell responses to AZD1222 COVID-19 vaccine. Study details: Both about-4-week and about-12-week second-dose recipients were combined.

Study-wide results and caveats: Donors in the cohort were predominantly white British and more often female, and clonal diversity was possibly underestimated.

As to this clone: Its antigen is still unknown.

Method: immunoSEQ multiplex PCR; TCRdb's copy keeps in-frame clones and lacks some. Of roughly 150,000 clones in the sample, more than 75% were seen once. Germline values: CDR1 ENHRY, CDR2 SYGVKD. V was clipped by 4 bases and J by 0 bases, with 12 bases between them. The CDR3 consists of 15 residues. The sequence derives from an adult in good health. The chain has TRBV10-3 and TRBJ1-1; no firm D call. This specimen consisted of peripheral blood, obtained on day 0 of AZD1222 vaccination. In DNA form, the CDR3 reads TGTGCCATCAGTGCTACGACCGCCATGAACACTGAAGCTTTCTTT. Translating it yields CAISATTAMNTEAFF.